This T cell receptor beta chain was identified in a study of T cells after yellow fever vaccination. Whole-study results and caveats: Among all clonotypes, a small share was observed in both CD4 and CD8 compartments. The secondary response was weaker, and its peak arrived faster, on day 5 versus 15.

UMIs and a universal primer site were added when TCR cDNA was made by 5'RACE template switching. Using its own MiXCR run on the 5' RACE reads, TCRdb lists one record per CDR3 protein. The sample has fewer than 400,000 distinct CDR3 sequences, 6.2% seen once. The CDR3 is made up of 17 amino acids. Trimming took 5 bases from V and 0 from J, leaving 17 bases between them. Germline V CDR1 and CDR2: DFQATT, SNEGSKA (reference sequence). Concerning this clonotype itself: No antigen is known for it.

This TCR was sampled from a man aged 25 to 40 who received the YFV17D yellow fever vaccine. The rearrangement joins TRBV20-1 to TRBJ2-6; D might be TRBD1 or TRBD2, each matching 5 bases. Sequenced here: PBMCs, sampled 5 days after the yellow fever booster vaccination. The CDR3 is CSAGSPGRISGANVLTF. The DNA of the CDR3 is TGCAGTGCTGGATCCCCGGGACGGATCTCTGGGGCCAACGTCCTGACTTTC.